This T cell receptor (beta chain) was obtained from a study of cytomegalovirus exposure and HLA in healthy donors. Only a few counts were recorded for this clone. The PCR had 60 Vbeta and 13 Jbeta primers. Here immunoSEQ multiplex PCR was the method, and the copy in TCRdb shows in-frame clones only, minus some. This table holds about 150,000 clones, 9.7% found once. The V end was cut by 6 bases, the J end by 1 base, with 10 bases between. Germline CDR1 is MNHEY and CDR2 is SMNVEV (reference sequence). This CDR3 contains 13 residues. This clonotype originated in a man aged 45-60 years in good health and CMV-seronegative. The rearrangement joins TRBV27 to TRBJ2-7; D call uncertain. The sample taken for sequencing was PBMCs. CDR3 region: CASRFGRSYEQYF. The CDR3 DNA reads as TGTGCCAGCAGATTTGGCAGGTCCTACGAGCAGTACTTC.